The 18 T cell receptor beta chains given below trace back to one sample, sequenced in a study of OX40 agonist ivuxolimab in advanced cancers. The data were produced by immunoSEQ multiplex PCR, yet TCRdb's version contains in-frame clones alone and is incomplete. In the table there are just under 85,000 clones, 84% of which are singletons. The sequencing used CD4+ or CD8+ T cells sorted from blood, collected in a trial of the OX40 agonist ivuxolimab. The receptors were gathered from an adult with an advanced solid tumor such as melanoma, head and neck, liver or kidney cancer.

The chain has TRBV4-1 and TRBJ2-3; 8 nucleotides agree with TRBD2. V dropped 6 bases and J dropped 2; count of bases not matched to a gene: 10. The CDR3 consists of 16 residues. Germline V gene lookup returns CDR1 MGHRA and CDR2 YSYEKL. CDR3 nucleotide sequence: TGCGCCAGCAGTTACCCGGGGGGGGAAGTCACAGATACGCAGTATTTT. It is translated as CASSYPGGEVTDTQYF.

CDR3 loop: CAWSTGVYYEQYF. The CDR3 coding sequence is TGTGCCTGGAGTACGGGGGTTTACTACGAGCAGTACTTC. The rearrangement uses TRBV30 and TRBJ2-7; perhaps TRBD2 as D (6 bases). The CDR3 is 13 amino acids. V gave up 2 bases and J gave up 3 bases, with 11 bases separating them. Per germline, CDR1 GTSNPN and CDR2 SVGIG (reference sequence).

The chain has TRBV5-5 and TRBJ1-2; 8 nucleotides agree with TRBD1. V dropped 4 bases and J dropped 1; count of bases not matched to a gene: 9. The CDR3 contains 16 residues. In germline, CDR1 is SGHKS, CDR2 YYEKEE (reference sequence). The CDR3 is CASSVRDRGFNYGYTF. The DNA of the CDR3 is TGTGCCAGCAGCGTTCGAGACAGGGGCTTTAACTATGGCTACACCTTC.

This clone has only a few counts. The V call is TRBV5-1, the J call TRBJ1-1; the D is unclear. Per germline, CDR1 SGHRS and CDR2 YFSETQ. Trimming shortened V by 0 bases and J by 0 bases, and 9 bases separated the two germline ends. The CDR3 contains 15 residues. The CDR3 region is CASSLAGAVNTEAFF. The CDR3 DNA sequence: TGCGCCAGCAGCTTGGCGGGTGCTGTGAACACTGAAGCTTTCTTT.

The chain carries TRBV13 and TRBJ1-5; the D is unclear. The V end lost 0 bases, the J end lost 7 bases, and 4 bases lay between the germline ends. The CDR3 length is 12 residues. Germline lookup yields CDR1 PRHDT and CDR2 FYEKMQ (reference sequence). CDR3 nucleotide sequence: TGTGCCAGCAGCTTAGGGGGGCAGCCCCAGCATTTT. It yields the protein CASSLGGQPQHF.

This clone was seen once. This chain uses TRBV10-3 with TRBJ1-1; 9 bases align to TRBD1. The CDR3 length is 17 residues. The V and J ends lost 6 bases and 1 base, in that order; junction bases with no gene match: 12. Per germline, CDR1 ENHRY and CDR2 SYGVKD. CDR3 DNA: TGTGCCATCAGGGACCCGGGGACAGGGAGTTGGAACACTGAAGCTTTCTTT. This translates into CAIRDPGTGSWNTEAFF.

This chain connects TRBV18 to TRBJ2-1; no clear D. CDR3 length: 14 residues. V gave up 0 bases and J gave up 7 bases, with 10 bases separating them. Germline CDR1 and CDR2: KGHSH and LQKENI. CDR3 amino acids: CASSPPSGSNEQFF. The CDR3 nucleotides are TGTGCCAGCTCACCACCATCCGGGTCGAATGAGCAGTTCTTC.

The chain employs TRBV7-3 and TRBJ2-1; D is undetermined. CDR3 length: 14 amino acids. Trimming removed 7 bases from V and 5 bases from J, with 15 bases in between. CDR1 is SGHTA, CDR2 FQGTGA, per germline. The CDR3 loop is CASMDGRANNEQFF. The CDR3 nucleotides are TGTGCCAGCATGGATGGAAGGGCGAACAATGAGCAGTTCTTC.

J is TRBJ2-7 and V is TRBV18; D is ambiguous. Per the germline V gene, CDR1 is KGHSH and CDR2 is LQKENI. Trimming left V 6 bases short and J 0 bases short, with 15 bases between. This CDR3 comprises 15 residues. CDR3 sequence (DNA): TGTGCCAGCTCTACCCAAGAGCTTTCCTCCTACGAGCAGTACTTC. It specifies CASSTQELSSYEQYF. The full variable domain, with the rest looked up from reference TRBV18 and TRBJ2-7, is NAGVMQNPRHLVRRRGQEARLRCSPMKGHSHVYWYRQLPEEGLKFMVYLQKENIIDESGMPKERFSAEFPKEGPSILRIQQVVRGDSAAYFCASSTQELSSYEQYFGPGTRLTVT.

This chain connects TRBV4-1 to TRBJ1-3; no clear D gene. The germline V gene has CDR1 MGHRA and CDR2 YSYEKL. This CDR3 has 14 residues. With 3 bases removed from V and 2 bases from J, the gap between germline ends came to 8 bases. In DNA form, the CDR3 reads TGCGCCAGCAGCCATCCTAGTACTGGAAACACCATATATTTT. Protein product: CASSHPSTGNTIYF.

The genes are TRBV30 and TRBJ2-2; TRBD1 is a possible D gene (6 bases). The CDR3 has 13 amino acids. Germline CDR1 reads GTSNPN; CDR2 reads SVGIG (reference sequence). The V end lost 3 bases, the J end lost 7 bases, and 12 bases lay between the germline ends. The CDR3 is CAWSLRGGGELFF. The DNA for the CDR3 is TGTGCCTGGAGCCTTCGAGGGGGCGGGGAGCTGTTTTTT.

The CDR3 nucleotides are TGTGCCTGGAGTCGACGGGCGGGTCAGCCCCAGCATTTT. This sequence encodes CAWSRRAGQPQHF. The V call is TRBV30, the J call TRBJ1-5; no definite D call. Between the trimmed V and J ends, which lost 2 bases and 6 bases, there was a span of 11 bases. The CDR3 totals 13 residues. Germline V gene lookup returns CDR1 GTSNPN and CDR2 SVGIG (reference sequence).

The CDR3 loop is CASSYSIQRSSYEQYF. The CDR3 DNA is TGTGCCAGCAGTTACTCGATTCAAAGGAGCTCCTACGAGCAGTACTTC. The chain recombines TRBV6-5 with TRBJ2-7; D is undetermined. This CDR3 region has 16 residues. Germline values: CDR1 MNHEY, CDR2 SVGAGI. The V end was cut by 0 bases, the J end by 0 bases, with 12 bases between.

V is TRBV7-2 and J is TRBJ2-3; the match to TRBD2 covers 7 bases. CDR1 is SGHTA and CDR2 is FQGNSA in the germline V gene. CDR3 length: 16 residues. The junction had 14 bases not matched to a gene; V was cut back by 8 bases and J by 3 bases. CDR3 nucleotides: TGTGCCAGCCGCACGGGTAGCGGGTTGGTAACAGATACGCAGTATTTT. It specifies CASRTGSGLVTDTQYF.

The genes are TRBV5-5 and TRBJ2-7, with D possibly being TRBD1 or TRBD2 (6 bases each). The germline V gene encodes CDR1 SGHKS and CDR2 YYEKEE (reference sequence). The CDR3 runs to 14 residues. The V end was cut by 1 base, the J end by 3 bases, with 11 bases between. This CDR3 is CASSLRGAYYEQYF. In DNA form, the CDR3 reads TGTGCCAGCAGCTTGAGGGGGGCCTACTACGAGCAGTACTTC.

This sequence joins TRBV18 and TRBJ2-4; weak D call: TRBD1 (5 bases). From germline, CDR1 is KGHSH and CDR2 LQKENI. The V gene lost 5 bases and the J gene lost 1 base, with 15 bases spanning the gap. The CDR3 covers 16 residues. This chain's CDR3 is CASSVQGMGAKNIQYF. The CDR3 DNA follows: TGTGCCAGCTCAGTTCAGGGTATGGGTGCCAAAAACATTCAGTACTTC.

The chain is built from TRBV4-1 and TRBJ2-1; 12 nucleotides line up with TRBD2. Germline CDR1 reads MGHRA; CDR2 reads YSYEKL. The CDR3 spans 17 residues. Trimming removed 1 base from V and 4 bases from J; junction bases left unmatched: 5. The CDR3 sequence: CASSQASGRALYNEQFF. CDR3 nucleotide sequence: TGCGCCAGCAGCCAAGCTAGCGGGAGGGCCCTATACAATGAGCAGTTCTTC.

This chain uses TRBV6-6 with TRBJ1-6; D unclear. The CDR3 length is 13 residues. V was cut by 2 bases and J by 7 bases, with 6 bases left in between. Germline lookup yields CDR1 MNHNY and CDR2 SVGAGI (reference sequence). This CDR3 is CASSYGVNSPLHF. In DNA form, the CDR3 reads TGTGCCAGCAGTTACGGGGTAAATTCACCCCTCCACTTT.